Listed below are T cell receptor beta chains from one sample, sequenced in a study of early T cells in non-severe SARS-CoV-2 infection. TCRdb reprocessed the 5' RACE reads with MiXCR, giving one entry per CDR3 protein. The sample carries roughly 30,000 distinct CDR3 sequences, roughly 5% recorded once. Material for sequencing was whole blood. The receptors shown here come from an adult who was a healthcare worker with PCR-confirmed SARS-CoV-2 infection or an uninfected control (not recorded which). Each CDR3 is given with its conserved first and last residue. D genes are given only for firm matches. Only part of the rows carry a size: once, few, many, or a class if the clone is expanded.

>TRBJ1-1|medium-sized|TRBV7-3|NA
CASSIGPATKAFF
TGTGCCAGCAGCATTGGCCCCGCGACAAAAGCTTTCTTT
>TRBJ1-6|few|TRBV2|NA
CASIARYNSPLHF
TGTGCCAGCATAGCACGGTATAATTCACCCCTCCACTTT
>TRBJ2-7|many|TRBV7-9|NA
CASSWVGEQYF
TGTGCCAGCAGCTGGGTGGGCGAGCAGTACTTC
>TRBJ2-5|many|TRBV9|TRBD2
CASSVGTSQETQYF
TGTGCCAGCAGCGTGGGGACTAGCCAAGAGACCCAGTACTTC
>TRBJ1-1|many|TRBV6-1|TRBD1
CASSEMFRQGKNTEAFF
TGTGCCAGCAGTGAGATGTTCAGACAGGGGAAGAACACTGAAGCTTTCTTT
>TRBJ2-1|few|TRBV6-1|TRBD2
CASSVGLAPNEQFF
TGTGCCAGCAGTGTCGGACTAGCCCCTAATGAGCAGTTCTTC
>TRBJ2-7|many|TRBV6-1|TRBD1
CASSSLGTGTDAYEQYF
TGTGCCAGCAGTTCCCTTGGGACCGGGACAGATGCCTACGAGCAGTACTTC
>TRBJ1-1|few|TRBV30|NA
CAGGQMNTEAFF
TGTGCCGGGGGGCAGATGAACACTGAAGCTTTCTTT
>TRBJ2-5|few|TRBV9|NA
CASSVGAMGGETQYF
TGTGCCAGCAGCGTAGGGGCTATGGGGGGAGAGACCCAGTACTTC
>TRBJ2-1|many|TRBV30|TRBD2
CAWSVETSGDYNEQFF
TGTGCCTGGAGTGTAGAGACTAGCGGAGACTACAATGAGCAGTTCTTC
>TRBJ2-3|many|TRBV27|NA
CASSLSPRLGDTDTQYF
TGTGCCAGCAGTTTATCCCCCCGGCTAGGGGACACAGATACGCAGTATTTT
>TRBJ1-1|many|TRBV12-3/TRBV12-4|NA
CASRESWDTEAFF
TGTGCCAGCAGGGAAAGTTGGGACACTGAAGCTTTCTTT
>TRBJ2-5|many|TRBV20-1|TRBD1
CSARSLPGTGGETQYF
TGCAGTGCTAGATCCCTCCCCGGGACAGGGGGAGAGACCCAGTACTTC
>TRBJ2-2|NA|TRBV3-1|TRBD1
CASSLGQVGAGELFF
TGTGCCAGCAGCCTGGGACAGGTGGGGGCCGGGGAGCTGTTTTTT
>TRBJ2-7|NA|TRBV5-1|NA
CASSRDLRALYF
TGCGCCAGCAGCCGGGACCTCCGGGCGCTGTACTTC
>TRBJ2-1|NA|TRBV11-3|NA
CASSKTMNEQFF
TGTGCCAGCAGTAAAACGATGAATGAGCAGTTCTTC
>TRBJ2-1|many|TRBV7-9|TRBD2
CASSEGAGNEQFF
TGTGCCAGCAGCGAGGGAGCGGGGAATGAGCAGTTCTTC
>TRBJ2-5|many|TRBV28|NA
CASSIGKGVMGTQYF
TGTGCCAGCAGTATCGGGAAAGGGGTAATGGGGACCCAGTACTTC
>TRBJ2-3|NA|TRBV3-1|NA
CASSYGLDTQYF
TGTGCCAGCAGCTATGGACTAGATACGCAGTATTTT
>TRBJ1-1|NA|TRBV28|NA
CARREGGPHTEAFF
TGTGCCAGGAGAGAAGGGGGGCCCCACACTGAAGCTTTCTTT
>TRBJ2-3|few|TRBV28|NA
CASSLLGDTQYF
TGTGCCAGCAGTTTACTGGGAGATACGCAGTATTTT
>TRBJ2-1|NA|TRBV27|NA
CASSLRFGGNSHNEQFF
TGTGCCAGCAGTTTACGGTTCGGGGGAAACTCTCACAATGAGCAGTTCTTC
>TRBJ2-2|NA|TRBV7-6|NA
CASSLEGRGRSDTGELFF
TGTGCCAGCAGCTTAGAGGGGCGAGGGCGATCGGACACCGGGGAGCTGTTTTTT
>TRBJ2-1|many|TRBV11-2|NA
CASSLVRERPSFF
TGTGCCAGCAGCTTAGTACGGGAGAGACCTTCCTTCTTC
>TRBJ1-2|NA|TRBV12-3/TRBV12-4|TRBD1
CASSAHPTGNGYTF
TGTGCCAGCAGTGCCCACCCGACAGGGAATGGCTACACCTTC
>TRBJ2-7|few|TRBV6-2/TRBV6-3|NA
CASSNFYEQYF
TGTGCCAGCAGCAATTTCTACGAGCAGTACTTC
>TRBJ1-1|NA|TRBV11-3|NA
CASSFDYHGQAFF
TGTGCCAGCAGCTTTGACTATCATGGACAAGCTTTCTTT
>TRBJ1-2|NA|TRBV7-9|NA
CASSLNSREDGYTF
TGTGCCAGCAGCTTAAACTCCAGGGAGGATGGCTACACCTTC
>TRBJ2-2|many|TRBV6-1|TRBD2
CASSLEGGRSGELFF
TGTGCCAGCAGCCTTGAGGGAGGGCGGTCCGGGGAGCTGTTTTTT
>TRBJ2-7|few|TRBV27|TRBD2
CASSLFASGRGYEQYF
TGTGCCAGCAGTTTATTTGCTAGCGGGAGAGGTTACGAGCAGTACTTC
>TRBJ2-6|NA|TRBV5-1|NA
CASSLAGEPGANVLTF
TGCGCCAGCAGCTTGGCCGGGGAACCCGGGGCCAACGTCCTGACTTTC
>TRBJ2-5|NA|TRBV5-5|TRBD2
CASSQSGRRDETQYF
TGTGCCAGCAGCCAAAGCGGGAGACGTGATGAGACCCAGTACTTC
>TRBJ2-7|few|TRBV10-3|NA
CAIRKEQGLPKEQYF
TGTGCCATCAGAAAGGAACAGGGATTGCCTAAAGAGCAGTACTTC
>TRBJ2-3|few|TRBV19|TRBD1
CASTRRQGSTDTQYF
TGTGCCAGTACAAGGAGACAGGGATCCACAGATACGCAGTATTTT
>TRBJ1-5|NA|TRBV20-1|NA
CSARTSGGGQPQHF
TGCAGTGCAAGGACCTCAGGAGGAGGTCAGCCCCAGCATTTT
>TRBJ2-7|many|TRBV6-2/TRBV6-3|NA
CASTLRGSLLISYEQYF
TGTGCCAGCACCTTACGGGGCAGCCTCCTGATCTCCTACGAGCAGTACTTC
>TRBJ2-1|many|TRBV20-1|TRBD1
CSAKAGRGSYNEQFF
TGCAGTGCTAAGGCCGGCAGGGGGTCCTACAATGAGCAGTTCTTC
>TRBJ2-3|many|TRBV27|NA
CASSRARGSDTQYF
TGTGCCAGCAGTAGGGCTCGAGGCTCAGATACGCAGTATTTT
>TRBJ2-5|few|TRBV5-1|TRBD2
CASTPSGSPQETQYF
TGCGCCAGCACTCCCAGCGGGAGCCCTCAAGAGACCCAGTACTTC
>TRBJ2-7|many|TRBV2|TRBD1
CASSLTATGTDMTYEQYF
TGTGCCAGCAGTCTGACCGCCACTGGGACAGATATGACCTACGAGCAGTACTTC
>TRBJ1-1|many|TRBV4-1|NA
CASSQDGPPLNTEAFF
TGCGCCAGCAGCCAAGATGGGCCGCCTCTTAACACTGAAGCTTTCTTT